Below, 27 T cell receptor beta chains from the same sample are listed, as sequenced in a study of blood T cell repertoires in COVID-19. The table came from immunoSEQ multiplex PCR; TCRdb's copy has only in-frame clones and leaves some out. The data hold 350,000 to 450,000 clones, with around 91% observed a single time. Material for sequencing was PBMCs or T cells enriched from blood (not recorded which). The receptors were sampled from a man younger than 45 who had recovered from COVID-19.

The chain combines TRBV19 with TRBJ2-7, with 7 bases lining up with TRBD2. The ends lost 3 bases at V and 5 bases at J; junction bases unmatched: 7. CDR3 length equals 14 residues. From germline, CDR1 is LNHDA and CDR2 SQIVND (reference sequence). CDR3 amino acids: CASSMGAGYDEQYF. The CDR3 DNA sequence: TGTGCCAGTAGTATGGGAGCGGGATACGACGAGCAGTACTTC.

The rearrangement uses TRBV30 and TRBJ1-6; unclear D gene. CDR3 length equals 14 residues. V lost 4 bases to trimming and J lost 12 bases, with 19 bases between them. The germline gives CDR1 GTSNPN, CDR2 SVGIG (reference sequence). In DNA, the CDR3 is TGTGCCTGGATATCGACCGCTGGCGGGCAACCCCTCCACTTT. This codes for CAWISTAGGQPLHF.

The chain links TRBV12-3 or TRBV12-4 to TRBJ2-7; D not resolved. This CDR3 has 12 residues. V shed 2 bases and J shed 5 bases, with 7 bases lying between them. DNA for the CDR3: TGTGCCAGCAGTTTAAGCGTAGACGAGCAGTACTTC. This codes for CASSLSVDEQYF.

The rearrangement links TRBV10-3 to TRBJ1-2; perhaps TRBD1 as D (5 bases). The CDR3 consists of 13 residues. Germline CDR1 is ENHRY and CDR2 is SYGVKD. The V end was cut by 8 bases, the J end by 4 bases, with 14 bases between. The DNA of the CDR3 is TGTGCCATCGGGGGGGGAGTTTTCTATGGCTACACCTTC. Translated, it gives CAIGGGVFYGYTF.

The gene calls are TRBV12-3 or TRBV12-4 and TRBJ1-6; weak D call: TRBD1 (6 bases). The CDR3 has 13 amino acids. The V gene lost 7 bases and the J gene lost 10 bases, with 14 bases spanning the gap. The CDR3 loop reads CASTPGQRSPLHF. The CDR3 DNA is TGTGCCAGCACTCCGGGACAACGCTCACCCCTCCACTTT.

V and J are TRBV27 and TRBJ1-1, with D tentatively TRBD1 (6 bases). V was cut by 3 bases and J by 1 base, with 15 bases left in between. Germline V gene sequence: CDR1 MNHEY, CDR2 SMNVEV (reference sequence). CDR3 length: 16 amino acids. In nucleotides, the CDR3 is TGTGCCAGCAGTTTTCGGTCAGGGGTGAGGAACACTGAAGCTTTCTTT. The encoded protein is CASSFRSGVRNTEAFF.

This chain connects TRBV24-1 to TRBJ1-3; TRBD1 might be the D (6 bases). V was shortened by 4 bases and J by 0 bases, with 24 bases between the two germline ends. This CDR3 region has 20 residues. In germline, CDR1 is KGHDR, CDR2 SFDVKD. The CDR3 protein is CATSEPFGFVGQHSGNTIYF. The CDR3 DNA follows: TGTGCCACCAGTGAGCCCTTCGGGTTTGTCGGACAGCACTCTGGAAACACCATATATTTT.

This clone is a singleton in its sample. The chain employs TRBV29-1 and TRBJ2-1; TRBD2 is a possible D gene (6 bases). Germline V gene data show CDR1 as SQVTM and CDR2 as ANQGSEA. V lost 6 bases and J 7 bases, leaving 25 bases between the germline ends. CDR3 length: 16 amino acids. CDR3 bases: TGCAGCGTGTTGAAGGGACGGAACCCGGGGGTTAATGAGCAGTTCTTC. Translated: CSVLKGRNPGVNEQFF.

The chain uses TRBV28 and TRBJ2-2; D uncertain. CDR1 is MDHEN and CDR2 is SYDVKM in the germline V gene. The CDR3 spans 12 residues. V lost 1 base and J 16 bases, leaving 13 bases between the germline ends. CDR3 bases: TGTGCCAGCAGTTTATACTCTGGCGGCGCGTTTTTT. Amino acids: CASSLYSGGAFF.

The gene calls are TRBV4-1 and TRBJ2-7; 9 bases agree with TRBD2. V gave up 0 bases and J gave up 2 bases; unmatched junction bases: 5. Germline loops: CDR1 MGHRA, CDR2 YSYEKL. The CDR3 is 16 amino acids. CDR3 protein: CASSQDSIAGAYEQYF. Written as DNA, the CDR3 is TGCGCCAGCAGCCAAGATTCGATAGCGGGGGCCTACGAGCAGTACTTC.

The chain couples TRBV15 to TRBJ2-3, with 7 bases aligning to TRBD1. This CDR3 spans 13 amino acids. Germline loops: CDR1 LNHNV, CDR2 YYDKDF (reference sequence). Trimming took 5 bases from V and 2 from J; bases not matched to a gene: 1. As DNA, the CDR3 is TGTGCCACCAGCGGGACAGCCACAGATACGCAGTATTTT. Its protein product is CATSGTATDTQYF. The whole variable domain, remainder taken from reference TRBV15 and TRBJ2-3, is DAMVIQNPRYQVTQFGKPVTLSCSQTLNHNVMYWYQQKSSQAPKLLFHYYDKDFNNEADTPDNFQSRRPNTSFCFLDIRSPGLGDTAMYLCATSGTATDTQYFGPGTRLTVL.

The rearrangement joins TRBV15 to TRBJ2-5, with TRBD2 as a possible D gene (6 bases). The CDR3 totals 15 residues. Trimming cost V 3 bases and J 5 bases, with 16 bases left between them. Germline V gene sequence: CDR1 LNHNV, CDR2 YYDKDF (reference sequence). The CDR3 here is CATSRIVSSEETQYF. In DNA, the CDR3 is TGTGCCACCAGCAGGATAGTTTCTAGCGAGGAGACCCAGTACTTC.

The chain employs TRBV10-3 and TRBJ1-1; D gene unclear. This CDR3 contains 16 residues. V was trimmed by 0 bases and J by 3 bases, leaving 14 bases between them. Germline CDR1 ENHRY, CDR2 SYGVKD. CDR3 amino acids: CAISESIRPRDTEAFF. CDR3 nucleotides: TGTGCCATCAGTGAGTCGATCCGGCCCCGGGACACTGAAGCTTTCTTT.

This chain joins TRBV7-2 and TRBJ2-3, with 10 nucleotides matching TRBD2. This CDR3 spans 15 amino acids. In germline, CDR1 is SGHTA, CDR2 FQGNSA. The trim removed 6 bases at V and 0 bases at J, leaving 3 bases unmatched. The CDR3 nucleotides read TGTGCCAGCAGTATGACTAGCGGGAGCACAGATACGCAGTATTTT. It yields the protein CASSMTSGSTDTQYF.

The J gene is TRBJ2-7, the V gene TRBV19; D possibly corresponds to TRBD2 (6 bases). The CDR3 runs 14 residues. The germline V gene has CDR1 LNHDA and CDR2 SQIVND (reference sequence). Trimming cost V 7 bases and J 3 bases, with 16 bases left between them. In nucleotides, the CDR3 is TGTGCCAGTAACCCTAGCGTAGGCCACTACGAGCAGTACTTC. It translates to CASNPSVGHYEQYF.

This sequence joins TRBV30 and TRBJ1-2; D remains unclear. Per the germline V gene, CDR1 is GTSNPN and CDR2 is SVGIG (reference sequence). V lost 0 bases, J lost 7 bases, and 9 bases lay in between. CDR3 size: 12 residues. The DNA of the CDR3 is TGTGCCTGGAGTGTGGCGGGGAGTGGCTACACCTTC. Its translation is CAWSVAGSGYTF. Full variable domain (rest looked up from reference TRBV30 and TRBJ1-2): SQTIHQWPATLVQPVGSPLSLECTVEGTSNPNLYWYRQAAGRGLQLLFYSVGIGQISSEVPQNLSASRPQDRQFILSSKKLLLSDSGFYLCAWSVAGSGYTFGSGTRLTVV.

The chain joins TRBV12-5 to TRBJ2-7; D not certain. The length of the CDR3 is 14 residues. CDR1 LGHNT and CDR2 FRNRAP come from the germline V gene. V was shortened by 2 bases and J by 6 bases, with 14 bases between the two germline ends. The CDR3 DNA follows: TGTGCTAGTGGTTTGCCCCCCGACACGGCCGAGCAGTACTTC. Encoded protein: CASGLPPDTAEQYF.

V is TRBV5-1 and J is TRBJ1-4, with D unresolved. The length of the CDR3 is 14 residues. Trimming left V 4 bases short and J 3 bases short, with 10 bases between. Germline CDR1 reads SGHRS; CDR2 reads YFSETQ. For the CDR3, the DNA is TGCGCCAGCAGCCCGGAGGTGGCTAATGAAAAACTGTTTTTT. Protein product: CASSPEVANEKLFF.

The chain combines TRBV15 with TRBJ2-7; 7 bases are a match to TRBD2. Germline lookup yields CDR1 LNHNV and CDR2 YYDKDF (reference sequence). CDR3 length: 15 residues. J was trimmed by 3 bases and V by 0 bases; bases with no gene match: 5. As DNA, the CDR3 is TGTGCCACCAGCAGAGATTTTGGGGGGGGCTACGAGCAGTACTTC. Amino acid sequence: CATSRDFGGGYEQYF.

The chain joins TRBV6-5 to TRBJ2-7; maybe TRBD2 (5 bases). Germline CDR1 is MNHEY and CDR2 is SVGAGI. V was shortened by 2 bases and J by 0 bases, with 8 bases between the two germline ends. CDR3 length: 14 amino acids. CDR3 sequence reads: CASSYERDSYEQYF. The DNA of the CDR3 is TGTGCCAGCAGTTACGAGAGGGACTCCTACGAGCAGTACTTC.

A note on this clone: The junction and the germline gene differ at one end; a read error may be behind it. The J gene is TRBJ1-1, the V gene TRBV11-2, with TRBD1 matching 9 bases. The CDR3 is 13 residues long. Germline V gene sequence: CDR1 SGHAT, CDR2 FQNNGV. As DNA, the CDR3 is TGTGCCAGCAGCTTAGGGGACAGGGTTTCACTAGGGTTT. It yields the protein CASSLGDRVSLGF.

The rearrangement uses TRBV7-9 and TRBJ1-4, with 8 bases identical to TRBD1. The CDR3 totals 14 residues. V lost 5 bases, J lost 6 bases, and 5 bases stayed unmatched. Germline CDR1 and CDR2: SEHNR and FQNEAQ (reference sequence). CDR3 protein: CASSRRQGYEKLFF. CDR3 DNA: TGTGCCAGCAGCCGCCGACAGGGGTATGAAAAACTGTTTTTT.

The CDR3 sequence: CASALPSQPQHF. The CDR3 DNA sequence: TGTGCTAGTGCCCTTCCCAGTCAGCCCCAGCATTTT. This chain connects TRBV12-5 to TRBJ1-5; D is unclear. V gave up 7 bases and J gave up 6 bases, with 10 bases separating them. Germline V lookup: CDR1 LGHNT, CDR2 FRNRAP. The CDR3 has 12 amino acids.

The J gene is TRBJ2-1, the V gene TRBV20-1; the match to TRBD2 covers 7 bases. The J segment lost 9 bases and the V segment lost 6 bases, leaving 8 bases of the junction unmatched. The germline V gene has CDR1 DFQATT and CDR2 SNEGSKA (reference sequence). This CDR3 region has 12 residues. CDR3 sequence: CSASAGVAEQFF. The CDR3 DNA follows: TGCAGTGCGAGTGCGGGAGTGGCTGAGCAGTTCTTC.

CDR3: CASSHEPRGPDMYTF. CDR3 sequence (DNA): TGTGCCAGCAGCCACGAACCCAGGGGTCCGGACATGTACACCTTC. The V call is TRBV7-2, the J call TRBJ1-2; weak D call: TRBD1 (6 bases). The CDR3 totals 15 residues. CDR1 SGHTA and CDR2 FQGNSA come from the germline V gene. The ends were cut back, 5 bases at V and 11 bases at J, with 24 bases in the middle.

This rearrangement joins TRBV28 to TRBJ1-1, with 7 bases that match TRBD1. Germline V CDR1 and CDR2: MDHEN, SYDVKM. The CDR3 loop spans 15 amino acids. V lost 6 bases to trimming and J lost 11 bases; unmatched junction nucleotides: 18. CDR3: CASRSSDRAPNLAFF. The CDR3 bases are TGTGCCAGCAGATCTTCAGACAGGGCTCCAAATCTGGCTTTCTTT.

This clone was observed a single time. The CDR3 DNA reads as TGTGCCAGAAGGAACGGGGGTGGCAATCAGCCCCAGCATTTT. Translated: CARRNGGGNQPQHF. The V gene is TRBV2, the J gene TRBJ1-5; tentatively, D is TRBD1 (5 bases). The CDR3 contains 14 residues. CDR1 and CDR2 from the germline V gene are SNHLY and FYNNEI. V lost 9 bases to trimming and J lost 2 bases, with 14 bases between them.